What follows describes a single TCR beta chain. No antigen is known for it. The record originates from a study of shared clonotypes between healthy human individuals. General observations from the study: Estimated richness was generally greater in naive than memory subsets.

Original processing methods: Filtering differed, since immunoSEQ gave only junction sequences and no quality scores. Profiling relied on immunoSEQ multiplex PCR, and the TCRdb table lists in-frame clones only, not all of them. For V, J and clone size, that table is used; D and trimming come from the DNA. Altogether some 630,000 clones are present, 55% to 75% being singletons, with the ten largest covering less than 2%. Each sample came from a Caucasian adult donor living in Nashville, Tennessee. Trimming pared 0 bases from V and 9 bases from J, leaving 13 bases between. Germline values: CDR1 SGHRS, CDR2 YFSETQ. The CDR3 runs to 14 residues.

The specimen sequenced was memory CD4+ T cells sorted from blood. Specified subset: CD45RA-negative fraction. The rearrangement links TRBV5-1 to TRBJ2-1, with D possibly TRBD1 on 5 matching bases. The sequence derives from a woman younger than 45 in good health. CDR3 sequence reads: CASSLGQGMGEQFF. The DNA for the CDR3 is TGCGCCAGCAGCTTGGGTCAGGGAATGGGTGAGCAGTTCTTC.